One TCR beta chain is described in this entry. During active infection, Seattle patients enrolled and were then monitored through disease. CDR1 and CDR2 from the germline V gene are SNHLY and FYNNEI. V gave up 9 bases and J gave up 6 bases; unmatched junction bases: 9. The CDR3 is 14 residues long. The authors' processing: For nucleated cells, counts were estimated from reference gene primer amplification. Generated by immunoSEQ multiplex PCR, the TCRdb table keeps only in-frame clones and is missing some. V, J and clone size reflect that table, while D and trimming were determined from the DNA. In the table there are about 170,000 clones, approximately 91% of which are singletons. The data were obtained in a study of blood T cell repertoires in COVID-19. Study context: Material from acute and convalescent COVID-19 was sourced from the United States, Italy and Spain. Nucleic acid was either cDNA or gDNA, and it came from T cells, B-cell-depleted T cells, or PBMCs.

The sequencing input was peripheral blood. The chain couples TRBV2 to TRBJ2-1; 9 nucleotides agree with TRBD1. This sequence originates from a man aged 18 to 30 with COVID-19, enrolled during active disease. The CDR3 DNA reads TGTGCCAGTCATAGGACAGGGGAATCCAATGAGCAGTTCTTC. This sequence encodes CASHRTGESNEQFF. The whole variable domain, filled in from reference TRBV2 and TRBJ2-1, reads EPEVTQTPSHQVTQMGQEVILRCVPISNHLYFYWYRQILGQKVEFLVSFYNNEISEKSEIFDDQFSVERPDGSNFTLKIRSTKLEDSAMYFCASHRTGESNEQFFGPGTRLTVL.